This is a list of T cell receptor beta chains from one sample in a study of low-dose radiotherapy and immunotherapy resistance in tumors. TCRdb reprocessed the reads via MiXCR and lists one record per CDR3 protein. The sample comprises roughly 56,000 distinct CDR3 sequences, approximately 22% of which are singletons, and 6.5% to 8% rests with the top ten. The sample in question was PBMCs, obtained after low-dose radiotherapy plus immunotherapy. The receptors were gathered from a male donor with prostate cancer. CDR3s include the opening cysteine and the closing phenylalanine or tryptophan. Each record gives: J gene, D gene, clone size, V gene, CDR3 protein. A D gene is named only where the DNA matches it firmly. Expanded clones are given a class, and other clones once, few, many or no size at all.

j_call: TRBJ2-7; d_call: .; clone_size: .; v_call: TRBV27; cdr3_aa: CASSLSPDHYEQYF
j_call: TRBJ1-6; d_call: TRBD1; clone_size: .; v_call: TRBV5-8; cdr3_aa: CASSPEGQGAVSPLHF
j_call: TRBJ2-3; d_call: TRBD2; clone_size: medium-sized; v_call: TRBV12-3/TRBV12-4; cdr3_aa: CASSPGGGDTQYF
j_call: TRBJ2-3; d_call: .; clone_size: .; v_call: TRBV20-1; cdr3_aa: CSASSGAPDTQYF
j_call: TRBJ2-3; d_call: .; clone_size: many; v_call: TRBV29-1; cdr3_aa: CSVVKGGPGTDTQYF
j_call: TRBJ2-7; d_call: .; clone_size: many; v_call: TRBV28; cdr3_aa: CASSLARGSEQYF
j_call: TRBJ2-7; d_call: .; clone_size: .; v_call: TRBV7-9; cdr3_aa: CASATLYEQYF
j_call: TRBJ2-3; d_call: .; clone_size: .; v_call: TRBV28; cdr3_aa: CASSYSVRADTQYF
j_call: TRBJ2-6; d_call: .; clone_size: .; v_call: TRBV28; cdr3_aa: CASELFSGANVLTF
j_call: TRBJ2-1; d_call: TRBD2; clone_size: .; v_call: TRBV11-1; cdr3_aa: CASSLGGRIYEQFF
j_call: TRBJ1-2; d_call: TRBD1; clone_size: .; v_call: TRBV12-3/TRBV12-4; cdr3_aa: CASCSGGPGGYTF
j_call: TRBJ2-2; d_call: TRBD2; clone_size: many; v_call: TRBV7-8; cdr3_aa: CASSLSREGRGGELFF
j_call: TRBJ1-1; d_call: .; clone_size: many; v_call: TRBV20-1; cdr3_aa: CSARDSGQTNTEAFF
j_call: TRBJ1-1; d_call: .; clone_size: .; v_call: TRBV28; cdr3_aa: CASSPSQGTEAFF
j_call: TRBJ2-1; d_call: TRBD2; clone_size: many; v_call: TRBV4-1; cdr3_aa: CASSQGASGRAGEQFF
j_call: TRBJ2-2; d_call: .; clone_size: .; v_call: TRBV12-3/TRBV12-4; cdr3_aa: CASSLKLNTGELFF
j_call: TRBJ2-7; d_call: .; clone_size: many; v_call: TRBV20-1; cdr3_aa: CSASPPGFNDYEQYF
j_call: TRBJ2-1; d_call: TRBD2; clone_size: many; v_call: TRBV29-1; cdr3_aa: CSVEGATSGSYNEQFF
j_call: TRBJ1-2; d_call: .; clone_size: many; v_call: TRBV15; cdr3_aa: CATSRDVGGPVGGYTF
j_call: TRBJ2-1; d_call: TRBD1; clone_size: many; v_call: TRBV25-1; cdr3_aa: CASSGRTGSGEQFF
j_call: TRBJ2-2; d_call: .; clone_size: many; v_call: TRBV28; cdr3_aa: CASRPTQGLPTGELFF
j_call: TRBJ2-1; d_call: TRBD2; clone_size: many; v_call: TRBV5-1; cdr3_aa: CASREREYEQFF
j_call: TRBJ1-2; d_call: TRBD1; clone_size: many; v_call: TRBV5-1; cdr3_aa: CASSWDRGPYGYTF
j_call: TRBJ2-1; d_call: TRBD2; clone_size: .; v_call: TRBV11-3; cdr3_aa: CASSLDLRGAGNEQFF
j_call: TRBJ2-7; d_call: .; clone_size: many; v_call: TRBV9; cdr3_aa: CASSVDGAAGEQYF
j_call: TRBJ2-1; d_call: TRBD2; clone_size: many; v_call: TRBV20-1; cdr3_aa: CSATRGSYNEQFF